Below, 19 T cell receptor beta chains from the same sample are listed, as sequenced in a study of blood T cell repertoires in COVID-19. Profiling relied on immunoSEQ multiplex PCR, and the TCRdb table lists in-frame clones only, not all of them. The sample has under 250,000 clones, around 80% seen once; the top ten hold 4.5% to 7%. The sample comprised peripheral blood. All receptors come from a woman in her seventies with acute or convalescent COVID-19.

A few counts support this clone. The gene calls are TRBV28 and TRBJ1-1; the D gene is possibly TRBD1 (6 bases). This CDR3 has 14 amino acids. Trimming removed 6 bases at V and 2 bases at J, with 13 bases between. CDR1 MDHEN and CDR2 SYDVKM come from the germline V gene. The CDR3 here is CASRQDRRNTEAFF. CDR3 DNA: TGTGCCAGCAGGCAAGACAGGAGAAACACTGAAGCTTTCTTT. Combining the CDR3 with reference TRBV28 and TRBJ1-1 gives the whole variable domain DVKVTQSSRYLVKRTGEKVFLECVQDMDHENMFWYRQDPGLGLRLIYFSYDVKMKEKGDIPEGYSVSREKKERFSLILESASTNQTSMYLCASRQDRRNTEAFFGQGTRLTVV.

This clone was observed a few times. The V gene is TRBV6-5, the J gene TRBJ1-1, with D possibly being TRBD1 (6 bases). CDR3 length equals 13 residues. Germline lookup yields CDR1 MNHEY and CDR2 SVGAGI. V was shortened by 8 bases and J by 0 bases, with 10 bases between the two germline ends. CDR3 residues: CASPGTLNTEAFF. In nucleotides, the CDR3 is TGTGCCAGCCCAGGGACACTGAACACTGAAGCTTTCTTT.

CDR3 sequence (DNA): TGCGCCAGCAGCTTGTTTGCGGGAGGGGTGGGAGGATCCGAGCAGTACTTC. Its protein is CASSLFAGGVGGSEQYF. The chain links TRBV5-1 to TRBJ2-7; 9 bases fit TRBD2. V shed 1 base and J 6 bases; nucleotides not matched to a gene: 14. The germline gives CDR1 SGHRS, CDR2 YFSETQ. The CDR3 is 17 residues long.

This clone was seen a few times. The J gene is TRBJ1-5, the V gene TRBV27; no definite D call. V dropped 7 bases and J dropped 5 bases, with 12 bases sitting between them. Germline V gene sequence: CDR1 MNHEY, CDR2 SMNVEV (reference sequence). The CDR3 runs 13 residues. The DNA for the CDR3 is TGTGCCAGCACCGCCCCGGTTGATCAGCCCCAGCATTTT. This sequence encodes CASTAPVDQPQHF.

The J gene is TRBJ2-7, the V gene TRBV28, with 11 bases lining up with TRBD1. The V gene end was trimmed by 7 bases and the J gene end by 4 bases; junction bases not matched to a gene: 12. The CDR3 totals 16 residues. Germline CDR1 reads MDHEN; CDR2 reads SYDVKM. CDR3 DNA sequence: TGTGCCAGCACGACCCGGGACAGGGGGTTCTTATACGAGCAGTACTTC. Translating it yields CASTTRDRGFLYEQYF.

V gene TRBV7-9 combines with J gene TRBJ1-1; no clear D. V gave up 4 bases and J gave up 2 bases, with 8 bases separating them. The CDR3 has 13 residues. CDR1 SEHNR and CDR2 FQNEAQ come from the germline V gene (reference sequence). As DNA, the CDR3 is TGTGCCAGCAGCTCTACACTAAACACTGAAGCTTTCTTT. Amino acid sequence: CASSSTLNTEAFF.

The rearrangement uses TRBV6-5 and TRBJ1-6; 10 nucleotides align to TRBD1. V dropped 6 bases and J dropped 8; count of bases not matched to a gene: 4. CDR1 and CDR2 from the germline V gene are MNHEY and SVGAGI. The CDR3 has 14 amino acids. The CDR3, as DNA: TGTGCCAGCAGAGACAGGGGGCGCGATTCACCCCTCCACTTT. Protein sequence: CASRDRGRDSPLHF.

The V call is TRBV24-1, the J call TRBJ2-3; no clear D. The CDR3 runs 17 residues. The V and J ends lost 0 bases and 2 bases respectively, with 14 bases between them. Per germline, CDR1 KGHDR and CDR2 SFDVKD. CDR3 sequence (DNA): TGTGCCACCAGTGATTTGGGGTACTCAGGAATCACAGATACGCAGTATTTT. It translates to CATSDLGYSGITDTQYF.

This rearrangement joins TRBV5-8 to TRBJ2-1, with TRBD2 as a possible D gene (5 bases). Germline V gives CDR1 SGHTS, CDR2 YDEGEE. The ends were cut back, 0 bases at V and 7 bases at J, with 17 bases in the middle. This CDR3 has 16 residues. The CDR3 reads CASSLARGGNTNEQFF. The CDR3 region has the DNA TGTGCCAGCAGCTTGGCTCGGGGTGGAAATACGAATGAGCAGTTCTTC.

This chain connects TRBV3-1 (or the pseudogene TRBV3-2) to TRBJ2-1; TRBD1 might be the D (6 bases). The germline CDR1 and CDR2 sequences are LGHDT and YNNKEL (reference sequence). The CDR3 has 14 amino acids. Trimming took off 2 bases at V and 4 bases at J, with 9 bases between the two ends. The CDR3 reads CASSQPQGYNEQFF. The CDR3 nucleotides are TGTGCCAGCAGCCAACCACAGGGATACAATGAGCAGTTCTTC.

The sample holds a few counts of this clone. The chain links TRBV4-1 to TRBJ2-2, with TRBD2 as a possible D gene (6 bases). Trimming removed 0 bases from V and 4 bases from J, with 12 bases in between. This CDR3 contains 16 residues. Germline loops: CDR1 MGHRA, CDR2 YSYEKL. CDR3 sequence reads: CASSQDPDGSTGELFF. DNA of the CDR3: TGCGCCAGCAGCCAAGATCCGGACGGGAGCACCGGGGAGCTGTTTTTT.

This chain joins TRBV11-3 and TRBJ1-1, with D perhaps matching TRBD1 (6 bases). Trimming pared 10 bases from V and 5 bases from J, leaving 23 bases between. This CDR3 contains 15 residues. Germline V gene lookup returns CDR1 SGHNT and CDR2 YENEEA. The CDR3 DNA sequence: TGTGCCACCAAAAACCCCCTAACAGGGTATACTGAAGCTTTCTTT. This gives the protein CATKNPLTGYTEAFF.

This chain joins TRBV2 and TRBJ1-4, with 9 bases that match TRBD1. The V gene end was trimmed by 6 bases and the J gene end by 5 bases; junction bases not matched to a gene: 4. Germline CDR1 is SNHLY and CDR2 is FYNNEI. This CDR3 is 14 amino acids long. CDR3 nucleotides: TGTGCCAGCAGAGCGGGACAGGGAAATGAAAAACTGTTTTTT. Translation gives CASRAGQGNEKLFF.

J is TRBJ2-1 and V is TRBV10-1; 11 bases agree with TRBD2. Per the germline V gene, CDR1 is WNHNN and CDR2 is SYGVQD (reference sequence). The CDR3 extends over 16 amino acids. After removal of 11 bases from V and 7 bases from J, the junction contained 16 bases not matched to a gene. In DNA form, the CDR3 reads TGCGCCCCTAAGAGAGGGCTAGCGGGAGGTCTTAATGAGCAGTTCTTC. Its translation is CAPKRGLAGGLNEQFF.

This chain joins TRBV30 and TRBJ2-7; TRBD2 matches at 9 bases. Germline-derived CDR1 and CDR2 are GTSNPN and SVGIG (reference sequence). The CDR3 has 14 residues. The ends lost 6 bases at V and 3 bases at J; junction bases unmatched: 9. In DNA form, the CDR3 reads TGTGCCTGCTCGGGACTAGCCGATAACTACGAGCAGTACTTC. Translation gives CACSGLADNYEQYF.

The V and J genes are TRBV7-3 and TRBJ2-2, with 9 positions matching TRBD1. From germline, CDR1 is SGHTA and CDR2 FQGTGA. J gave up 6 bases and V 8 bases, and 10 bases lay outside the gene matches. The CDR3 sequence is 15 residues long. Here the CDR3 reads CASSKGQGISGELFF. For the CDR3, the DNA is TGTGCCAGCTCCAAGGGACAGGGTATATCCGGGGAGCTGTTTTTT. Combining the CDR3 with reference TRBV7-3 and TRBJ2-2 gives the whole variable domain GAGVSQTPSNKVTEKGKYVELRCDPISGHTALYWYRQSLGQGPEFLIYFQGTGAADDSGLPNDRFFAVRPEGSVSTLKIQRTERGDSAVYLCASSKGQGISGELFFGEGSRLTVL.

This chain joins TRBV6-1 and TRBJ1-3, with no clear D. The V gene's germline CDR1 is MNHNS and CDR2 SASEGT. There are 16 residues in the CDR3. The V end was cut by 2 bases, the J end by 0 bases, with 11 bases between. In nucleotides, the CDR3 is TGTGCCAGCAGTGAAAACGAGGTGCTCTCTGGAAACACCATATATTTT. Its translation: CASSENEVLSGNTIYF.

The V call is TRBV5-5, the J call TRBJ2-7, with D possibly matching TRBD1 (6 bases). This CDR3 has 14 amino acids. Per germline, CDR1 SGHKS and CDR2 YYEKEE (reference sequence). The V gene lost 4 bases and the J gene lost 6 bases, with 17 bases spanning the gap. The CDR3 protein is CASSPDPRGREQYF. For the CDR3, the DNA is TGTGCCAGCAGCCCCGACCCCAGGGGCCGCGAGCAGTACTTC.

This chain connects TRBV28 to TRBJ2-1; D uncertain. CDR1 is MDHEN and CDR2 is SYDVKM in the germline V gene. Trimming took off 8 bases at V and 7 bases at J, with 6 bases between the two ends. The CDR3 loop spans 10 amino acids. The CDR3 sequence: CASRENEQFF. The CDR3 coding sequence is TGTGCCAGCCGAGAGAATGAGCAGTTCTTC.